This T cell receptor (beta chain) was captured in a study of regulatory T cells in long-lasting Graves disease. Points from the study as a whole: Examination was confined to peripheral blood, excluding thyroid tissue.

CDR3 regions were amplified by Arm-PCR using iRepertoire HTBI primers to build TCR beta libraries. TCRdb re-called the multiplex PCR reads through MiXCR, storing one row per CDR3 protein. The sample has 600,000 to 850,000 distinct CDR3 sequences, about 32% seen once; the top ten hold under 55%. V lost 0 bases and J lost 4; bases outside the gene matches: 5. Looked up from germline, CDR1 is SGDLS and CDR2 is YYNGEE. The CDR3 consists of 15 residues. The time point denotes: persistent/refractory GD, antithyroid drugs over 5 years with positive TRAb. PBMC-derived RNA was used for the TCR library. EDTA tubes received around 9 milliliters of collected peripheral blood. Only a few counts were recorded for this clonotype. What it binds is not known.

This chain links TRBV9 with TRBJ1-2, with 8 positions matching TRBD1. The sequence was obtained from a female donor with Graves disease. The sample here was peripheral blood mononuclear cells (PBMCs), taken when the disease was refractory, from a patient treated with antithyroid drugs. The CDR3 is CASSVASGGGYGYTF. The CDR3 DNA reads as TGTGCCAGCAGCGTAGCGTCAGGGGGCGGCTATGGCTACACCTTC.